This section outlines one T cell receptor (beta chain) sequence together with its context. The target antigen is unknown. The CDR3 contains 14 residues. V lost 6 bases and J 1 base, leaving 7 bases between the germline ends. Germline values: CDR1 MNHNS, CDR2 SASEGT. At the Johns Hopkins FTIC core, DNA taken from cultured CD4+ T cells was sequenced by way of the Oncomine TCR Beta short-read assay. TCRdb reprocessed the PCR reads with MiXCR, giving one entry per CDR3 protein. The sample consists of about 12,000 distinct CDR3 sequences, approximately 57% of them appearing once. This entry is derived from a study of vaccination and CD4 T cells after COVID-19. Specified treatment: approximately 10-day PBMC culture with coronavirus spike peptide pools or control peptides (ViraFEST assay).

The rearrangement joins TRBV6-1 to TRBJ2-6; D unresolved. Sequencing used CD4+ T cells from blood, cultured in vitro. The sequence came from a human donor who had recovered from COVID-19. The DNA for the CDR3 is TGTGCCAGCAGGGATTTATCTGGGGCCAACGTCCTGACTTTC. This sequence encodes CASRDLSGANVLTF.